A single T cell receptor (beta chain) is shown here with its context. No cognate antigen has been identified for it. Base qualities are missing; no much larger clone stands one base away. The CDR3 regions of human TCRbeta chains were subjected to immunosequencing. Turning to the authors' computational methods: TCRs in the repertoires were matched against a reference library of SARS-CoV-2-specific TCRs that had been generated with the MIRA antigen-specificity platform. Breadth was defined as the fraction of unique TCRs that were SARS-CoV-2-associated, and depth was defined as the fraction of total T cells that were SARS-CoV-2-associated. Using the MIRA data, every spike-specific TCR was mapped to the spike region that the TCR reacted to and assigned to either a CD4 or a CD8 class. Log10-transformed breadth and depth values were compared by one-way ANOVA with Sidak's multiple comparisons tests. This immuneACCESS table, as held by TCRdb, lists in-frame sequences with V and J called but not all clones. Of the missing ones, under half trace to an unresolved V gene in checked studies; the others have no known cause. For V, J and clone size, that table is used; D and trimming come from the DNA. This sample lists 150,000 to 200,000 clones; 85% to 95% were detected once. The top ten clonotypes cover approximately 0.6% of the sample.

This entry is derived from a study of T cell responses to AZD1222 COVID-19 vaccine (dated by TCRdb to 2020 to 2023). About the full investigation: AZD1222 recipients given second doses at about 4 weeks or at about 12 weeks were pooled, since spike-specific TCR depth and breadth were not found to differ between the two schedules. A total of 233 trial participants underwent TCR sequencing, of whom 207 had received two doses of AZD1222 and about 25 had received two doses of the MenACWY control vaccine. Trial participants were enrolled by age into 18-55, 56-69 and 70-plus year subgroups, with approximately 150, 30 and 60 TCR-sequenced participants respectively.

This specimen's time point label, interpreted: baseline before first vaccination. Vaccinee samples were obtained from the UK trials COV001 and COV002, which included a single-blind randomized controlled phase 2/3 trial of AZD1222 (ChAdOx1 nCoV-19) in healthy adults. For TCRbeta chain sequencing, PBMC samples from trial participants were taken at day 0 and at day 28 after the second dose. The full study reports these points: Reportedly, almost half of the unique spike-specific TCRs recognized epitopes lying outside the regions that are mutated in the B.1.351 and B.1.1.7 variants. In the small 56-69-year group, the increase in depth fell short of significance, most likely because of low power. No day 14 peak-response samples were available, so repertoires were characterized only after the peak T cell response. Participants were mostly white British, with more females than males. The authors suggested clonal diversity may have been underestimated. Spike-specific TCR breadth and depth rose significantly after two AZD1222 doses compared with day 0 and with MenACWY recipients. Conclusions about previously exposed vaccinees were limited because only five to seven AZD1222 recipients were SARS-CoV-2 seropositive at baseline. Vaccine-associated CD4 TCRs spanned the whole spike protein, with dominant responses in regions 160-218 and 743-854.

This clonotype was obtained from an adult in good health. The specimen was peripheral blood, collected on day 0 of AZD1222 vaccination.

The nucleotide sequence reads TGTGCCAGCAGTGAATACCCCCTCACAGGGAACTATGGCTACACCTTC. Its protein reads: CASSEYPLTGNYGYTF. The V and J genes are TRBV6-1 and TRBJ1-2; the D gene is possibly TRBD1, with 6 bases matching. Between the V and J ends, shortened by 2 bases and 2 bases respectively, the junction contains 15 bases. In the germline V gene, CDR1 corresponds to MNHNS and CDR2 to SASEGT. From cysteine to phenylalanine, the CDR3 is 16 amino acids long. Just the 48-base CDR3 DNA is kept, in frame starting at base 1.